This T cell receptor beta chain appears in the sequencing data of a study of CD8 T cells in ankylosing spondylitis. With 6 bases removed from V and 0 bases from J, the gap between germline ends came to 12 bases. The germline gives CDR1 DFQATT, CDR2 SNEGSKA (reference sequence). The CDR3 runs 14 residues. In regard to this clonotype: Antigen unknown.

Study results and caveats: Characteristic, it appeared, of ankylosing spondylitis blood was a TCR beta motif of fewer than 10 highly homologous variants.

TCRdb called the 5' RACE reads again in MiXCR, with one record for every CDR3 protein. The sample yields 700,000 to 850,000 distinct CDR3 sequences, roughly 12% seen once. Sequenced material: blood, either unsorted or a sorted T cell fraction (not recorded which). The V call is TRBV20-1, the J call TRBJ2-1; D remains unclear. The receptor comes from a male donor with ankylosing spondylitis. CDR3 protein: CSAFRSYSYNEQFF. The CDR3 DNA is TGCAGTGCCTTCCGGTCATACTCCTACAATGAGCAGTTCTTC.